This T cell receptor (beta chain) was found in a study of CD8 T cells in Susac syndrome. Study-wide findings and caveats: TCR sequencing and HLA analysis covered a relatively small number of individuals.

This clonotype was picked up one time. Antigen: not known. The RNA, 0.5 to 1 ug, was put through reverse transcription using random hexamers. TCRdb re-called the immunoSEQ multiplex PCR reads through MiXCR, storing one row per CDR3 protein. The sample lists under 150,000 distinct CDR3 sequences; roughly 89% were seen once. The CDR3 spans 14 residues. The germline CDR1 and CDR2 sequences are SEHNR and FQNEAQ (reference sequence). Trimming cost V 6 bases and J 3 bases, with 11 bases left between them. This chain connects TRBV7-9 to TRBJ2-2; D possibly corresponds to TRBD2 (5 bases). The source is a human donor with multiple sclerosis. The sample was CD8+ T cells from PBMCs. This chain's CDR3 is CASRLVGDTGELFF. The CDR3 nucleotides are TGTGCCAGCAGACTTGTCGGGGACACCGGGGAGCTGTTTTTT.